This record concerns one TCR beta chain sequence. The data are from a study of blood T cell repertoires in COVID-19. Per germline, CDR1 LNHNV and CDR2 YYDKDF (reference sequence). This CDR3 has 16 residues. The V gene end was trimmed by 1 base and the J gene end by 3 bases; junction bases not matched to a gene: 2. As processed by the authors: Quantification of nucleated cells was approximated via reference gene primer amplification. Clones were sequenced by immunoSEQ multiplex PCR, and TCRdb holds only the in-frame ones, with some missing. That table gives V, J and clone size, and the DNA gave D and trimming. The data show hundreds of thousands of clones, with more than 75% seen just once and 2% to 2.5% held by the top ten.

The TCR sequence derives from a woman aged 50 to 60 who had recovered from COVID-19. The sample was PBMCs or T cells enriched from blood (not recorded which). The J gene is TRBJ2-1, the V gene TRBV15; 11 bases line up with TRBD2. CDR3 loop: CATSRGGLADYNEQFF. The CDR3 coding sequence is TGTGCCACCAGCAGAGGGGGACTAGCGGACTACAATGAGCAGTTCTTC. Supplemented by reference TRBV15 and TRBJ2-1, the full variable domain reads DAMVIQNPRYQVTQFGKPVTLSCSQTLNHNVMYWYQQKSSQAPKLLFHYYDKDFNNEADTPDNFQSRRPNTSFCFLDIRSPGLGDTAMYLCATSRGGLADYNEQFFGPGTRLTVL.